The clone carrying this T cell receptor (beta chain) occurred many times. The sample belongs to a study of Graves' ophthalmopathy and Graves' hyperthyroidism. RNA transcripts served as template for amplifying TCR beta CDR3 sequences. Second-round multiplex PCR came after first-round RT-PCR with HTBI primers. TCRdb processed the multiplex PCR reads anew with MiXCR; each CDR3 protein has one entry. The data show about 200,000 distinct CDR3 sequences, about 32% seen once. Sequencing was done on a sample of peripheral blood. This clonotype originated in a man aged 50-60 years with Graves' ophthalmopathy.

The CDR3 sequence: CATSDPRDRGPTFF. CDR3 sequence (DNA): TGTGCCACCAGTGATCCCCGGGACAGGGGCCCAACTTTCTTT. The rearrangement links TRBV24-1 to TRBJ1-1, with 10 nucleotides matching TRBD1. J lost 12 bases, V lost 3 bases, and 9 bases had no gene match. The germline CDR1 and CDR2 sequences are KGHDR and SFDVKD. CDR3 length: 14 residues.